The 13 T cell receptor beta chains below all came from one sample that was sequenced in a study of T-cell memory formation after mild COVID-19 (dated by TCRdb to about 2021). Library construction relied on 5' RACE. Sequencing instrument: Illumina NovaSeq 6000. The raw public data were reprocessed by TCRdb itself: fastp quality trimming at Q25, MiXCR clonotype calling, in-frame beta chains only. Every entry covers one CDR3 protein and lists the most common genes and DNA from its rows. The sample profile shows about 140,000 distinct CDR3 sequences; 6% to 7% of them were found once. Just over 2% of the sample is held by the ten biggest clonotypes. The sequenced sample consisted of PBMCs or a T cell subset sorted from them (not recorded which). Source of these receptors: an adult woman who had mild COVID-19 (a few samples of this study predate the infection). The sample titles of this study are shuffled in the database, so cell type and time point are left out; the donor was told from shared clones.

The J gene is TRBJ1-4, the V gene TRBV5-1; 7 bases fit TRBD1. The V gene end was trimmed by 4 bases and the J gene end by 7 bases; junction bases not matched to a gene: 10. This CDR3 contains 15 residues. Germline values: CDR1 SGHRS, CDR2 YFSETQ. The CDR3 region is CASSPRDSYGEKLFF. CDR3 in DNA: TGCGCCAGCAGCCCCCGGGACAGTTACGGTGAAAAACTGTTTTTT.

The DNA of the CDR3 is TGCGCCAGCAGCCAAGATTGGGGGGATAATTCACCCCTCCACTTT. Protein sequence: CASSQDWGDNSPLHF. The V gene is TRBV4-1, the J gene TRBJ1-6; perhaps TRBD1 as D (5 bases). Germline V CDR1 and CDR2: MGHRA, YSYEKL. Deletions cut 0 bases from V and 5 bases from J, with 8 bases between. This CDR3 has 15 amino acids.

This clonotype was found many times. This chain connects TRBV6-5 to TRBJ1-1; the D gene is possibly TRBD1 (5 bases). From germline, CDR1 is MNHEY and CDR2 SVGAGI. Trimming took 0 bases from V and 6 from J, leaving 20 bases between them. The CDR3 extends over 17 amino acids. As DNA, the CDR3 is TGTGCCAGCAGTTACTCGAATAGGGGCAGTCCACCCCCTGAAGCTTTCTTT. This encodes CASSYSNRGSPPPEAFF.

In this sample, this clonotype turned up a few times. The V call is TRBV14, the J call TRBJ2-7; TRBD2 aligns across 10 bases. Trimming took 3 bases from V and 3 from J; bases not matched to a gene: 5. Germline values: CDR1 SGHDN, CDR2 FVKESK. The CDR3 runs to 15 residues. The CDR3 is CASSHPGLARYEQYF. The CDR3 nucleotides read TGTGCCAGCAGCCACCCGGGACTAGCGCGCTACGAGCAGTACTTC.

This clonotype was observed many times. V gene TRBV7-2 combines with J gene TRBJ2-3; TRBD2 matches at 9 bases. The CDR3 runs 17 residues. Germline-derived CDR1 and CDR2 are SGHTA and FQGNSA. The V and J ends lost 5 bases and 6 bases, in that order; junction bases with no gene match: 15. This CDR3 reads CASSPPPGLAGMDTQYF. CDR3 nucleotide sequence: TGTGCCAGCAGCCCACCCCCTGGGCTAGCGGGGATGGATACGCAGTATTTT.

This chain's CDR3 is CASAEGGPGAYNEQFF. The CDR3 nucleotides are TGTGCCAGCGCCGAGGGGGGGCCGGGGGCCTACAATGAGCAGTTCTTC. This chain uses TRBV5-4 with TRBJ2-1; a weak D match, TRBD2 (7 bases). CDR3 size: 16 residues. Trimming pared 7 bases from V and 2 bases from J, leaving 19 bases between. Germline-derived CDR1 and CDR2 are SGHNT and YYREEE (reference sequence).

The chain combines TRBV11-1 with TRBJ2-5; no definite D call. V shed 2 bases and J shed 2 bases, with 12 bases lying between them. This CDR3 is 15 amino acids long. Germline V gene lookup returns CDR1 SGHAT and CDR2 FQDESV (reference sequence). In DNA form, the CDR3 reads TGTGCCAGCAGCTTAAGTCATGGCAGGCAAGAGACCCAGTACTTC. This gives the protein CASSLSHGRQETQYF.

The sample holds a few counts of this clonotype. The J gene is TRBJ2-5, the V gene TRBV20-1, with 7 bases aligning to TRBD2. The V gene end was trimmed by 3 bases and the J gene end by 1 base; junction bases not matched to a gene: 11. CDR1 and CDR2 (germline): DFQATT, SNEGSKA (reference sequence). The length of the CDR3 is 16 residues. CDR3 amino acids: CSARGGSRSSQETQYF. In DNA, the CDR3 is TGCAGTGCTAGGGGCGGGAGCAGGTCCTCCCAAGAGACCCAGTACTTC.

This clonotype came up many times. V gene TRBV24-1 combines with J gene TRBJ2-3; D is uncertain. The CDR3 spans 17 residues. The germline gives CDR1 KGHDR, CDR2 SFDVKD. The germline V and J ends were trimmed by 0 bases and 4 bases, with 16 bases remaining between them. CDR3 coding DNA: TGTGCCACCAGTGATTTGCCCGGAAATGTAGCCCCAGATACGCAGTATTTT. The encoded protein is CATSDLPGNVAPDTQYF.

The V gene is TRBV24-1, the J gene TRBJ2-7; D tentatively fits TRBD1 or TRBD2 (5 bases each). The CDR3 is made up of 14 amino acids. The germline V gene encodes CDR1 KGHDR and CDR2 SFDVKD. V was pared by 9 bases and J by 7 bases, with 21 bases between. CDR3 sequence reads: CATSVGAPSREQYF. DNA for the CDR3: TGTGCCACCTCAGTCGGGGCCCCTTCGCGGGAGCAGTACTTC.

This clonotype was found many times. The V call is TRBV10-3, the J call TRBJ1-5, with D perhaps matching TRBD1 (6 bases). The V gene's germline CDR1 is ENHRY and CDR2 SYGVKD. Between the trimmed V and J ends, which lost 3 bases and 11 bases, there was a span of 14 bases. The CDR3 is 13 residues long. This CDR3 reads CAISEYREGAQHF. CDR3 coding DNA: TGTGCCATCAGTGAATACAGGGAAGGGGCCCAGCATTTT.

This clonotype was picked up many times. The chain has TRBV6-5 and TRBJ1-1; D might be TRBD1 (6 bases). The CDR3 is made up of 17 amino acids. Trimming took off 4 bases at V and 0 bases at J, with 18 bases between the two ends. Germline-derived CDR1 and CDR2 are MNHEY and SVGAGI. CDR3 coding DNA: TGTGCCAGCAGTTCCCGTAGAACAGGGATTATGAACACTGAAGCTTTCTTT. Encoded protein: CASSSRRTGIMNTEAFF.

This clonotype was recorded many times. An end of the junction differs from the germline gene, which may be a read error. The V and J genes are TRBV10-3 and TRBJ1-1; 10 bases line up with TRBD1. Germline CDR1 ENHRY, CDR2 SYGVKD. The CDR3 spans 13 residues. The CDR3 region has the DNA TGTGCCATCAGACGACAGGGGGCCTCAGAAGTTGATTTT. This sequence encodes CAIRRQGASEVDF.